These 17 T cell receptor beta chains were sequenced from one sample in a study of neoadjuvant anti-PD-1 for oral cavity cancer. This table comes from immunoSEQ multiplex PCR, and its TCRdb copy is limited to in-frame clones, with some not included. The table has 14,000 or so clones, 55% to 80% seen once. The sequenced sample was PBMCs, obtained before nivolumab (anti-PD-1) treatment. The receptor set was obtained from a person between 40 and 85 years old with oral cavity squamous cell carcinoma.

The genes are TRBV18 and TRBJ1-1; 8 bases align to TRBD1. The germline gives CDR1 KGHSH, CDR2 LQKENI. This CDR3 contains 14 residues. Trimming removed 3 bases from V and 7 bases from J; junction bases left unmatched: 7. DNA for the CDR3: TGTGCCAGCTCACCGCCGGGACAGGACGTTGAAGCTTTCTTT. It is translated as CASSPPGQDVEAFF.

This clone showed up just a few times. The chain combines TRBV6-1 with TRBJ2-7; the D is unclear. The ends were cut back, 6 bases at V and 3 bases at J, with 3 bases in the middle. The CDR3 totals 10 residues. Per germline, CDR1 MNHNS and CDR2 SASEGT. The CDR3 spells CASSYYEQYF. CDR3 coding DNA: TGTGCCAGCAGCTACTACGAGCAGTACTTC.

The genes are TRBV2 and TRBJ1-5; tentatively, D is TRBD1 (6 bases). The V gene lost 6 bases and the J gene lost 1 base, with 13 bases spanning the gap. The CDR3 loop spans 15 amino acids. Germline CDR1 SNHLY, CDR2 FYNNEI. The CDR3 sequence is CASRVDRISNQPQHF. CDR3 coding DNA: TGTGCCAGCAGAGTTGACAGGATAAGCAATCAGCCCCAGCATTTT.

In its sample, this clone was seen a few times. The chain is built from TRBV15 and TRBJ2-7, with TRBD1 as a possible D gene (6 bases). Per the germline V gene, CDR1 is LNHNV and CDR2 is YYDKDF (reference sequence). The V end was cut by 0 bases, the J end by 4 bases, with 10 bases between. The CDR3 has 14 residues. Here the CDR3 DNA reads TGTGCCACCAGCAGAGATCAGGGGTGGTACGAGCAGTACTTC. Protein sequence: CATSRDQGWYEQYF.

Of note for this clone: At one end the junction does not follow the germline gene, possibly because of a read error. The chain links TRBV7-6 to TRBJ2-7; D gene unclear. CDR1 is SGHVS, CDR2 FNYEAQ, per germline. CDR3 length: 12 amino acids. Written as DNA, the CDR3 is TGTGCCAGCAGTTTAGCATCGAAAGAGCAGTACTTC. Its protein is CASSLASKEQYF.

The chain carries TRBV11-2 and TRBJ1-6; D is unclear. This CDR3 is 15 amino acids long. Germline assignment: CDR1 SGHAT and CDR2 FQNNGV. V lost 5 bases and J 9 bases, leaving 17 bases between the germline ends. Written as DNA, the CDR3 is TGTGCCAGCAGCGGCTCACAGCCCGGTGGTTCACCCCTCCACTTT. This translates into CASSGSQPGGSPLHF.

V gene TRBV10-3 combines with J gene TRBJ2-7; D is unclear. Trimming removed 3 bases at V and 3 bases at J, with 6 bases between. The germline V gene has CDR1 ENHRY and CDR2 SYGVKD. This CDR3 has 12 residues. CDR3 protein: CAISEFDYEQYF. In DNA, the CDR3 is TGTGCCATCAGTGAATTTGACTACGAGCAGTACTTC.

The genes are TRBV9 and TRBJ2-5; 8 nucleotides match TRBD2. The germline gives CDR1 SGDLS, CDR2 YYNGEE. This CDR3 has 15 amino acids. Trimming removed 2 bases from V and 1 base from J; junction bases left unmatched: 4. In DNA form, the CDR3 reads TGTGCCAGCAGCGTTAACCGGGGGGGCCAAGAGACCCAGTACTTC. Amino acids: CASSVNRGGQETQYF.

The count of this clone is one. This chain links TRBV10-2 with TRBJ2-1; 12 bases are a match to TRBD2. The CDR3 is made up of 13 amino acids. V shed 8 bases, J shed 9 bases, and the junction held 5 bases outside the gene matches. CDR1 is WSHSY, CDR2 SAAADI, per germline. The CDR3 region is CASGGLAGSEQFF. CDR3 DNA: TGCGCCAGCGGAGGACTAGCGGGAAGTGAGCAGTTCTTC.

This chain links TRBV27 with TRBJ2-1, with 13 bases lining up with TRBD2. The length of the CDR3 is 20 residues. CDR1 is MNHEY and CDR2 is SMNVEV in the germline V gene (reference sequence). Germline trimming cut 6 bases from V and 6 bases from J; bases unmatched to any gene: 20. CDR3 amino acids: CASSTILMRGTSGRGNEQFF. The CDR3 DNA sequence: TGTGCCAGCAGCACTATTCTGATGCGGGGTACTAGCGGGAGGGGCAATGAGCAGTTCTTC.

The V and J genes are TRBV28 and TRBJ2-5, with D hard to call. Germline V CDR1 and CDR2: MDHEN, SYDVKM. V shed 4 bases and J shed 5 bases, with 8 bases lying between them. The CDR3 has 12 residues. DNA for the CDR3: TGTGCCAGCAGTTCTGGGCTTGAGACCCAGTACTTC. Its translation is CASSSGLETQYF.

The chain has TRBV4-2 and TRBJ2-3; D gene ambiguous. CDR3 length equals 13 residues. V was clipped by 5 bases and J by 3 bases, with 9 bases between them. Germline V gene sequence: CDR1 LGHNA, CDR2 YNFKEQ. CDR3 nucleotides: TGTGCCAGCAGCGTTGCTAGGACAGATACGCAGTATTTT. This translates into CASSVARTDTQYF.

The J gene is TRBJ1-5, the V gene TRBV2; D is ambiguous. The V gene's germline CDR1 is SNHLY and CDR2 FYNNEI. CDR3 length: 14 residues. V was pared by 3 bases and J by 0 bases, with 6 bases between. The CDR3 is CASSEDDSNQPQHF. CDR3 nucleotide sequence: TGTGCCAGCAGTGAGGACGATAGCAATCAGCCCCAGCATTTT.

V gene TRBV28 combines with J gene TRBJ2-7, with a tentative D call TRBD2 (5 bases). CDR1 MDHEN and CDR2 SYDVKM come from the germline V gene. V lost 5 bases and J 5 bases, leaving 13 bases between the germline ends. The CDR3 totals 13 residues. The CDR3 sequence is CASSLLARDEQYF. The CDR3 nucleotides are TGTGCCAGCAGTCTCTTAGCGCGGGACGAGCAGTACTTC. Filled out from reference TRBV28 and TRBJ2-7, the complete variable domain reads DVKVTQSSRYLVKRTGEKVFLECVQDMDHENMFWYRQDPGLGLRLIYFSYDVKMKEKGDIPEGYSVSREKKERFSLILESASTNQTSMYLCASSLLARDEQYFGPGTRLTVT.

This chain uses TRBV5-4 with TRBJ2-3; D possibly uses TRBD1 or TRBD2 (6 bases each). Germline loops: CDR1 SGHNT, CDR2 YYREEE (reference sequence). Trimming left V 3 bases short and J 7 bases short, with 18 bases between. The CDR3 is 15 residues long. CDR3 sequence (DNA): TGTGCCAGCAGCTCGGGGGCCGACCCACAAAATACGCAGTATTTT. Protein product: CASSSGADPQNTQYF.

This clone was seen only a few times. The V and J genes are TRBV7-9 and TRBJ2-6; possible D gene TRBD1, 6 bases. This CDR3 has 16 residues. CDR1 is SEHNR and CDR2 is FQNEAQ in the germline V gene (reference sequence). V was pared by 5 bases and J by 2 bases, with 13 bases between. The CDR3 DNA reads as TGTGCCAGCAGCCCACCTACAGGGCCTGGGGCCAACGTCCTGACTTTC. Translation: CASSPPTGPGANVLTF.

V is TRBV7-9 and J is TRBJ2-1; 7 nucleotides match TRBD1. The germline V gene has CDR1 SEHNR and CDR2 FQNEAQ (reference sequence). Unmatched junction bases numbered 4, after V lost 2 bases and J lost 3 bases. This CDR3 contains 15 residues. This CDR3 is CASSLTQGDYNEQFF. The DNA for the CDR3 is TGTGCCAGCAGCTTAACGCAGGGGGACTACAATGAGCAGTTCTTC.